A single sample gave rise to the 18 T cell receptor beta chains below, sequenced in a study of blood T cell repertoires in COVID-19. The data were produced by immunoSEQ multiplex PCR, yet TCRdb's version contains in-frame clones alone and is incomplete. In the table there are about 270,000 clones, 86% of which are singletons. Sequencing input: peripheral blood. These receptors were obtained from a man aged 35 to 55 with active or convalescent COVID-19.

The chain recombines TRBV19 with TRBJ2-5; 8 bases match TRBD1. The CDR3 contains 14 residues. Trimming at V came to 8 bases and at J to 7 bases, leaving 12 bases not matched to a gene. Germline assignment: CDR1 LNHDA and CDR2 SQIVND (reference sequence). The CDR3 DNA reads TGTGCCAGTTCGACGGACAGGGTCATGGGGACCCAGTACTTC. It specifies CASSTDRVMGTQYF.

This sequence joins TRBV7-2 and TRBJ1-3; 8 nucleotides match TRBD1. This CDR3 contains 17 residues. From germline, CDR1 is SGHTA and CDR2 FQGNSA. J gave up 0 bases and V 4 bases, and 8 bases lay outside the gene matches. The CDR3 region has the DNA TGTGCCAGCAGCTCACAAGGGACAGGTTTCTCTGGAAACACCATATATTTT. Translating gives CASSSQGTGFSGNTIYF.

Written as DNA, the CDR3 is TGTGCCAGCAGTTACTCGGACAGAGCAGGTCATGAGCAGTTCTTC. It yields the protein CASSYSDRAGHEQFF. The chain links TRBV6-5 to TRBJ2-1; a possible D gene is TRBD1 (6 bases). The CDR3 contains 15 residues. Germline CDR1 and CDR2: MNHEY and SVGAGI. V lost 0 bases and J 8 bases, leaving 14 bases between the germline ends.

The rearrangement links TRBV2 to TRBJ2-7, with 9 nucleotides matching TRBD2. The CDR3 has 13 residues. CDR1 and CDR2 from the germline V gene are SNHLY and FYNNEI. The V gene end was trimmed by 9 bases and the J gene end by 7 bases; junction bases not matched to a gene: 10. The DNA of the CDR3 is TGTGCCAGTCTTGCGGGAGGGCCGCTTGAGCAGTACTTC. Its protein product is CASLAGGPLEQYF.

This clone was counted a single time. V and J are TRBV24-1 and TRBJ2-7; 8 bases line up with TRBD1. The junction had 2 bases not matched to a gene; V was cut back by 4 bases and J by 4 bases. The CDR3 covers 13 residues. Looked up from germline, CDR1 is KGHDR and CDR2 is SFDVKD. CDR3 region: CATSDGQGYEQYF. The CDR3 nucleotides read TGTGCCACCAGTGACGGACAGGGATACGAGCAGTACTTC.

In the case of this clone: Different DNA sequences within this sample yield the same CDR3. The V and J genes are TRBV6-1 and TRBJ1-5; D is ambiguous. The CDR3 is 13 amino acids. Trimming pared 2 bases from V and 1 base from J, leaving 3 bases between. Per germline, CDR1 MNHNS and CDR2 SASEGT. The CDR3 loop is CASSELSNQPQHF. The CDR3 DNA reads as TGTGCCAGCAGTGAACTAAGCAATCAGCCCCAGCATTTT.

This CDR3 is CASSLARSSHLHEQFF. The DNA for the CDR3 is TGTGCCAGCAGCTTAGCGCGTTCCTCCCACCTACATGAGCAGTTCTTC. The chain carries TRBV7-6 and TRBJ2-1; D remains ambiguous. Trimming removed 0 bases at V and 8 bases at J, with 17 bases between. Germline loops: CDR1 SGHVS, CDR2 FNYEAQ. The CDR3 sequence is 16 residues long.

The chain recombines TRBV12-5 with TRBJ2-2; D not resolved. The V and J ends lost 1 base and 4 bases respectively, with 13 bases between them. The CDR3 is made up of 16 amino acids. CDR1 is LGHNT, CDR2 FRNRAP, per germline. CDR3 nucleotides: TGTGCTAGTGGTTTGGGATCCAGCCGCGGCACCGGGGAGCTGTTTTTT. The encoded protein is CASGLGSSRGTGELFF.

J is TRBJ2-7 and V is TRBV19, with D unresolved. The CDR3 sequence is 13 residues long. V shed 1 base and J shed 3 bases, with 7 bases lying between them. CDR1 LNHDA and CDR2 SQIVND come from the germline V gene (reference sequence). The DNA for the CDR3 is TGTGCCAGTAGTATAGGGCAGGTCTACGAGCAGTACTTC. Amino acids: CASSIGQVYEQYF.

This clone showed up just once. V usage is TRBV25-1 and J usage is TRBJ1-2; 8 nucleotides match TRBD1. After removal of 4 bases from V and 5 bases from J, the junction contained 6 bases not matched to a gene. The CDR3 has 14 amino acids. The germline gives CDR1 MGHDK, CDR2 SYGVNS. CDR3 sequence reads: CASSGRGPFYGYTF. CDR3 DNA: TGTGCCAGCAGTGGCAGGGGGCCCTTTTATGGCTACACCTTC.

This chain joins TRBV28 and TRBJ2-5; no reliable D call. Trimming removed 5 bases from V and 4 bases from J, with 8 bases in between. Germline values: CDR1 MDHEN, CDR2 SYDVKM. The CDR3 has 12 amino acids. The CDR3 sequence is CASSGSLETQYF. As DNA, the CDR3 is TGTGCCAGCAGTGGCAGTCTAGAGACCCAGTACTTC.

This clone was detected only once. The genes are TRBV19 and TRBJ2-1; 12 bases fit TRBD2. Unmatched junction bases numbered 18, after V lost 6 bases and J lost 6 bases. CDR1 and CDR2 (germline): LNHDA, SQIVND (reference sequence). This CDR3 is built from 19 residues. The CDR3 here is CASSHPPASGGARFNEQFF. CDR3 DNA sequence: TGTGCCAGTAGCCACCCCCCGGCTAGCGGGGGGGCAAGGTTCAATGAGCAGTTCTTC.

The V call is TRBV20-1, the J call TRBJ2-7, with 8 bases identical to TRBD1. Germline lookup yields CDR1 DFQATT and CDR2 SNEGSKA (reference sequence). The J segment lost 3 bases and the V segment lost 3 bases, leaving 10 bases of the junction unmatched. The CDR3 spans 15 residues. CDR3 sequence (DNA): TGCAGTGCTAGTTTTTCCGGACAGGGTAACTACGAGCAGTACTTC. It is translated as CSASFSGQGNYEQYF.

This clone was recorded once. The gene calls are TRBV19 and TRBJ2-3; possibly TRBD1 for D (6 bases). There are 17 residues in the CDR3. Trimming cost V 3 bases and J 6 bases, with 22 bases left between them. Germline V CDR1 and CDR2: LNHDA, SQIVND (reference sequence). The CDR3 DNA reads TGTGCCAGTAGTATTTTTGGGGGCGAACCGACGGGGGATACGCAGTATTTT. Translating gives CASSIFGGEPTGDTQYF.

This chain joins TRBV18 and TRBJ1-5; D is ambiguous. The ends were cut back, 3 bases at V and 6 bases at J, with 6 bases in the middle. This CDR3 has 12 residues. From germline, CDR1 is KGHSH and CDR2 LQKENI. The CDR3 DNA sequence: TGTGCCAGCTCACCGGCGGGTCAGCCCCAGCATTTT. It is translated as CASSPAGQPQHF.

This clone was seen only a few times. DNA of the CDR3: TGTGCCACCCGGGGGGACTCTACGACCGGGGAGCTGTTTTTT. It codes for CATRGDSTTGELFF. This sequence joins TRBV15 and TRBJ2-2; TRBD2 agrees at 7 bases. The CDR3 runs to 14 residues. CDR1 is LNHNV, CDR2 YYDKDF, per germline (reference sequence). Germline trimming cut 8 bases from V and 5 bases from J; bases unmatched to any gene: 8.

The genes are TRBV9 and TRBJ2-5; tentative D call: TRBD1 (6 bases). This CDR3 comprises 14 residues. Trimming stripped 0 bases from V and 2 bases from J, with 8 bases between. Germline V gene data show CDR1 as SGDLS and CDR2 as YYNGEE. The CDR3 bases are TGTGCCAGCAGCGTAGGGGGACAACAAGAGACCCAGTACTTC. It yields the protein CASSVGGQQETQYF.

This chain uses TRBV10-1 with TRBJ2-5, with 9 bases identical to TRBD1. Germline CDR1 WNHNN, CDR2 SYGVQD (reference sequence). The CDR3 runs to 12 residues. Germline trimming cut 9 bases from V and 6 bases from J; bases unmatched to any gene: 5. For the CDR3, the DNA is TGCGCCAGTACAGGGGGCTGGAAGACCCAGTACTTC. Its protein product is CASTGGWKTQYF.